The rows below give T cell receptor beta chains drawn from one sample of a study of blood T cell repertoires in COVID-19. Using immunoSEQ multiplex PCR, the repertoire was profiled, and TCRdb retains in-frame clones only, with some absent. The data contain 30,000 to 40,000 clones, 80% of them seen just once; the ten biggest clones take up approximately 29%. The sample was peripheral blood. Receptors originate from a man older than 75 with acute or convalescent COVID-19. Each CDR3 is given with its conserved first and last residue. The D gene is left open where the match is weak. Not every row has a clone size; where given, it reads once, few, many or a size class.

cdr3_length	v_call	j_call	clone_size	d_call	cdr3_aa	cdr3_nt
18	TRBV10-3	TRBJ2-1	NA	TRBD2	CAISARTSGGSSYNEQFF	TGTGCCATCAGTGCTAGGACTAGCGGGGGAAGCTCCTACAATGAGCAGTTCTTC
15	TRBV7-9	TRBJ2-7	NA	TRBD2	CASSSRLAGIGEQYF	TGTGCCAGCAGCTCCCGACTAGCGGGAATTGGTGAGCAGTACTTC
15	TRBV6-1	TRBJ1-2	NA	TRBD1	CASREGTGVLGGYTF	TGTGCCAGCAGAGAAGGGACAGGGGTTTTGGGTGGCTACACCTTC
15	TRBV6-2/TRBV6-3	TRBJ1-5	NA	TRBD1	CASSGDRYSNQPQHF	TGTGCCAGCAGTGGGGACAGATATAGCAATCAGCCCCAGCATTTT
18	TRBV6-2/TRBV6-3	TRBJ1-5	NA	TRBD1	CASSLDRGRFNSNQPQHF	TGTGCCAGCAGCCTGGACAGGGGGCGTTTTAACAGCAATCAGCCCCAGCATTTT
15	TRBV28	TRBJ2-1	NA	TRBD2	CASSLFGSGRNRQFF	TGTGCCAGCAGTTTATTCGGTAGCGGGAGAAATCGGCAGTTCTTC
15	TRBV4-1	TRBJ2-2	NA	TRBD2	CASSQLAGGRGELFF	TGCGCCAGCAGCCAACTAGCGGGGGGCCGGGGGGAGCTGTTTTTT
15	TRBV30	TRBJ1-4	NA	TRBD1	CAWKAPRTGREKLFF	TGTGCCTGGAAAGCACCACGGACAGGGAGAGAAAAACTGTTTTTT
12	TRBV7-2	TRBJ2-6	NA	NA	CATKPGANVLTF	TGTGCCACCAAGCCTGGGGCCAACGTCCTGACTTTC
17	TRBV15	TRBJ2-3	NA	NA	CATSRDPPRGGTDTQYF	TGTGCCACCAGCAGAGATCCTCCCCGGGGTGGCACAGATACGCAGTATTTT
15	TRBV3-1/TRBV3-2	TRBJ2-7	NA	NA	CASSFGTLGPYEQYF	TGTGCCAGCAGCTTCGGGACTCTAGGACCCTACGAGCAGTACTTC
14	TRBV6-6	TRBJ2-7	few	NA	CASSYSGQSYEQYF	TGTGCCAGCAGTTACTCGGGCCAGTCCTACGAGCAGTACTTC
14	TRBV6-6	TRBJ1-6	NA	TRBD1	CASSSSGQSSPLHF	TGTGCCAGCAGTTCATCGGGACAGAGTTCACCCCTCCACTTT
14	TRBV3-1/TRBV3-2	TRBJ2-5	NA	NA	CASSRGGTQETQYF	TGTGCCAGCAGCCGTGGGGGGACCCAAGAGACCCAGTACTTC
15	TRBV7-9	TRBJ2-3	NA	NA	CASGSIRGGADTQYF	TGTGCCAGCGGGTCCATTCGCGGGGGCGCAGATACGCAGTATTTT
14	TRBV10-3	TRBJ1-1	NA	NA	CAISESRSHTEAFF	TGTGCCATCAGTGAGTCGAGGAGCCACACTGAAGCTTTCTTT
15	TRBV30	TRBJ1-3	NA	TRBD1	CAWGHRDRAGNTIYF	TGTGCCTGGGGACACAGGGACAGGGCTGGAAACACCATATATTTT
14	TRBV27	TRBJ2-1	NA	TRBD2	CASSLPGLAGEQFF	TGTGCCAGCAGTCTTCCGGGACTAGCGGGGGAGCAGTTCTTC
14	TRBV4-1	TRBJ1-1	NA	NA	CASSQDRGNTEAFF	TGCGCCAGCAGCCAAGACAGGGGGAACACTGAAGCTTTCTTT
14	TRBV4-2	TRBJ2-5	once	NA	CASSQHAVGGAQYF	TGTGCCAGCAGCCAACACGCCGTCGGGGGAGCCCAGTACTTC
17	TRBV7-9	TRBJ2-5	NA	TRBD2	CASSSPGLAGGRETQYF	TGTGCCAGCAGCTCCCCGGGGTTAGCGGGGGGAAGAGAGACCCAGTACTTC